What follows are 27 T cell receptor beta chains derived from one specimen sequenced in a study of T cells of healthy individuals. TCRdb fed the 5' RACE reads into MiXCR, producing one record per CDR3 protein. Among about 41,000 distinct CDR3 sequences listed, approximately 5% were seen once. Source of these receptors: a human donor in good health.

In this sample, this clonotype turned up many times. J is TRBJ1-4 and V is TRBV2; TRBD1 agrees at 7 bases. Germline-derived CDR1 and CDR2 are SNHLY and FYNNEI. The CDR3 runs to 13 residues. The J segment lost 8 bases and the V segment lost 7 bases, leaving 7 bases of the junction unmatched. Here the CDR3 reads CASTWDRREKLFF. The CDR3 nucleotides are TGTGCCAGCACCTGGGACAGAAGAGAAAAACTGTTTTTT.

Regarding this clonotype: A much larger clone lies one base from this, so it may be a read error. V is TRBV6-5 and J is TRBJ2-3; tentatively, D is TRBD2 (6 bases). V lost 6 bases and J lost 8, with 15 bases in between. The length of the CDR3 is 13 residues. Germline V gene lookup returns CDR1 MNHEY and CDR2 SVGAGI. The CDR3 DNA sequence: TGTGCCAGCAGGGGGGGACTGGCAAGTACGCAGTATTTT. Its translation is CASRGGLASTQYF.

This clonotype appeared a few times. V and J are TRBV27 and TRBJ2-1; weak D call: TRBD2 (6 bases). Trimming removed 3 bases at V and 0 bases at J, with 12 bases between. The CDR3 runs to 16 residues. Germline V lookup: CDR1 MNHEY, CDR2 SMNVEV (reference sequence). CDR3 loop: CASSFGGAVSYNEQFF. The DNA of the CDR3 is TGTGCCAGCAGTTTCGGGGGAGCAGTCTCCTACAATGAGCAGTTCTTC.

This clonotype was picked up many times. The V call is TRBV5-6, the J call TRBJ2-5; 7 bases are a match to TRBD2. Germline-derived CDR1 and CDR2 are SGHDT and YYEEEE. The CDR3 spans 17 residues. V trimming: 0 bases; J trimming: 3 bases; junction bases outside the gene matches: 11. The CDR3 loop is CASSLAGGGGGKETQYF. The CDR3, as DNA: TGTGCCAGCAGCTTGGCCGGCGGGGGAGGAGGTAAAGAGACCCAGTACTTC.

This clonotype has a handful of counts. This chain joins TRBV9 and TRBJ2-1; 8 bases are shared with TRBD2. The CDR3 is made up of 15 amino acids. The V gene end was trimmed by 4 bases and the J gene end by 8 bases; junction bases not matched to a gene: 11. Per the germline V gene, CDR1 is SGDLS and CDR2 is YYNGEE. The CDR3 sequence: CASSSRGGSVDEQFF. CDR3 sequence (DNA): TGTGCCAGCAGCTCCCGGGGGGGGAGCGTTGATGAGCAGTTCTTC.

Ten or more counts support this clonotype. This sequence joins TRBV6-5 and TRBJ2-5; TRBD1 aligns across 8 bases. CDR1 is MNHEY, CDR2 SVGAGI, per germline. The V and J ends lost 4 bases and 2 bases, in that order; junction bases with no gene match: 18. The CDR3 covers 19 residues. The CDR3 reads CASSSTGGLSVASQETQYF. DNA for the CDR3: TGTGCCAGCAGTTCTACAGGGGGACTGTCGGTTGCCTCACAAGAGACCCAGTACTTC.

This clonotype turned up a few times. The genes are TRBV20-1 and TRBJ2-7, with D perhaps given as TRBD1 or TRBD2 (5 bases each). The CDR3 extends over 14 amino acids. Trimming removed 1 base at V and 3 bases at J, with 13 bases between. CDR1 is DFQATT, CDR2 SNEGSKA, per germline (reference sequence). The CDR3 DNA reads TGCAGTGCTAGAGTTGGGACCACCCTCTACGAGCAGTACTTC. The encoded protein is CSARVGTTLYEQYF.

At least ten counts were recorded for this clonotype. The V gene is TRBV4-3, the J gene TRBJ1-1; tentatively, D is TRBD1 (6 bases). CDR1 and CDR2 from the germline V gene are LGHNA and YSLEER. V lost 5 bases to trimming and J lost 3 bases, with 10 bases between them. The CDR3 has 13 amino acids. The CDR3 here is CASSTNRDTEAFF. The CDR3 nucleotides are TGCGCCAGCAGCACGAACAGGGACACTGAAGCTTTCTTT.

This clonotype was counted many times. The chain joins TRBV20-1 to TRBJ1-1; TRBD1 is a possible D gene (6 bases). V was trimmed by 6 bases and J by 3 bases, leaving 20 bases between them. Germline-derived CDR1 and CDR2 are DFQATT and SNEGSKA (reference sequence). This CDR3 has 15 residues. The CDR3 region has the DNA TGCAGTGCCTCACCCCTGACAGGAGGGGACACTGAAGCTTTCTTT. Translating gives CSASPLTGGDTEAFF.

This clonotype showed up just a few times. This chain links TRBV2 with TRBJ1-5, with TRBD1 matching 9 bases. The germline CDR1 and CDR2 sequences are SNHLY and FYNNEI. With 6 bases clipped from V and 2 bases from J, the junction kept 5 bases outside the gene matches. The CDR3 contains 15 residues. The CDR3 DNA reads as TGTGCCAGCAGACCGGGACAGGGAGGCAATCAGCCCCAGCATTTT. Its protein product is CASRPGQGGNQPQHF.

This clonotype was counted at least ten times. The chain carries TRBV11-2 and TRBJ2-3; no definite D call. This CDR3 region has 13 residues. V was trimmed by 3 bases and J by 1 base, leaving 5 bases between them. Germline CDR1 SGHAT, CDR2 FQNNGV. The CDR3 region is CASSLWGTDTQYF. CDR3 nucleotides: TGTGCCAGCAGCTTGTGGGGCACAGATACGCAGTATTTT.

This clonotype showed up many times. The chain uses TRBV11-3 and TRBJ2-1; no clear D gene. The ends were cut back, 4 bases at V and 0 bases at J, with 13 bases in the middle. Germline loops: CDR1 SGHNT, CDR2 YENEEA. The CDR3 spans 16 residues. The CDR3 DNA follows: TGTGCCAGCAGCTGGTCCGGACGAAGCTCCTACAATGAGCAGTTCTTC. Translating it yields CASSWSGRSSYNEQFF.

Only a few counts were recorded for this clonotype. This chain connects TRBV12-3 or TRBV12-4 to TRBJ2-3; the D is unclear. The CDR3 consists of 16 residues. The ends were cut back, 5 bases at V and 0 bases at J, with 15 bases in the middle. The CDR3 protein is CASSQRGSSSTDTQYF. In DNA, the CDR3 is TGTGCCAGCAGTCAACGAGGCTCTTCTAGCACAGATACGCAGTATTTT.

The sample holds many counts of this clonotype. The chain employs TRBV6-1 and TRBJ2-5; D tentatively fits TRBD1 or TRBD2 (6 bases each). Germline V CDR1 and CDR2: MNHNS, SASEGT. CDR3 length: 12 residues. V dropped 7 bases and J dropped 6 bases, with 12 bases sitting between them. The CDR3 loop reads CASNQGRKTQYF. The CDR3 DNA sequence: TGTGCCAGCAATCAGGGGAGGAAGACCCAGTACTTC.

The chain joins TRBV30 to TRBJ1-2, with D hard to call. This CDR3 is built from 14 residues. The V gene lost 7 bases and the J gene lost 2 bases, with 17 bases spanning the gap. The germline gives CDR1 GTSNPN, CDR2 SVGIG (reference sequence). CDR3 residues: CASKGSAGNYGYTF. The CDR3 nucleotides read TGTGCCTCGAAAGGGAGTGCGGGGAACTATGGCTACACCTTC.

The CDR3 DNA is TGCAGATCGCAACTAGCGCCGACCTACGAGCAGTACTTC. It translates to CRSQLAPTYEQYF. The chain links TRBV20-1 to TRBJ2-7; 7 bases fit TRBD2. The CDR3 runs to 13 residues. Germline CDR1 is DFQATT and CDR2 is SNEGSKA (reference sequence).

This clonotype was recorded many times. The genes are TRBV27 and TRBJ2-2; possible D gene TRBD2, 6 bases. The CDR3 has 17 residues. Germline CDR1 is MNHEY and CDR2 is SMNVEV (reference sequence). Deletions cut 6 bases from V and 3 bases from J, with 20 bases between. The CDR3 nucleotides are TGTGCCAGCAGCTCCAAACTTTTTAGCGGTTACACCGGGGAGCTGTTTTTT. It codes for CASSSKLFSGYTGELFF.

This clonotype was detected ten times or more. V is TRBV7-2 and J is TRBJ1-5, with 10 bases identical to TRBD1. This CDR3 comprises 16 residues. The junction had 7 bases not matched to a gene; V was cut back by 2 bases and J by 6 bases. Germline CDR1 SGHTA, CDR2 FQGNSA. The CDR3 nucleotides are TGTGCCAGCAGCTTACGGCCGACAGGGGGCTTTCAGCCCCAGCATTTT. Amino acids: CASSLRPTGGFQPQHF.

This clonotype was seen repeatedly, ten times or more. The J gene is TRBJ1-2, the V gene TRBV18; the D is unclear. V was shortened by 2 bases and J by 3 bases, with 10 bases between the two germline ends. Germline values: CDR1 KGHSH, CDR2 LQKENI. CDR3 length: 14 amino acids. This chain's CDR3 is CASSPREADYGYTF. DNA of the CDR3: TGTGCCAGCTCACCAAGGGAGGCGGACTATGGCTACACCTTC.

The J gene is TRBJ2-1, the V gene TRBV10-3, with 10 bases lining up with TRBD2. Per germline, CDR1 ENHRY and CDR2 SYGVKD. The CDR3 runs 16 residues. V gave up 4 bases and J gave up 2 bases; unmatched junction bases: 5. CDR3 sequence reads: CAISGLAGGTYNEQFF. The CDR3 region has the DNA TGTGCCATCAGTGGACTAGCGGGCGGGACCTACAATGAGCAGTTCTTC.

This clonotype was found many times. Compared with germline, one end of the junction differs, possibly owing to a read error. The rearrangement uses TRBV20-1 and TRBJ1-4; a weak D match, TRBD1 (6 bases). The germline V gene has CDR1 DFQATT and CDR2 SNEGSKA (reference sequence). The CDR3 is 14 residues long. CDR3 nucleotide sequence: TGCAGTGCTAGCGCCCGGGACACTATTGAAAAACTGTTTTTT. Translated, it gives CSASARDTIEKLFF.

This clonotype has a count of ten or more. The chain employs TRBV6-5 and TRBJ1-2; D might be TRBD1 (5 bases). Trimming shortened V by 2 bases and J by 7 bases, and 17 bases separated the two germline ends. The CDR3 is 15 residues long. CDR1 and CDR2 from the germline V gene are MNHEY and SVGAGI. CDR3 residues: CASSYLSTGLRGYTF. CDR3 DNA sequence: TGTGCCAGCAGTTACCTCTCTACAGGTCTTCGTGGCTACACCTTC.

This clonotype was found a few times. CDR3 region: CAWSVHSGSNTEAFF. The CDR3 DNA sequence: TGTGCCTGGAGTGTACACTCAGGGTCGAACACTGAAGCTTTCTTT. The chain has TRBV30 and TRBJ1-1; possibly TRBD1 for D (5 bases). Trimming took 0 bases from V and 1 from J, leaving 12 bases between them. Germline values: CDR1 GTSNPN, CDR2 SVGIG (reference sequence). CDR3 length: 15 amino acids. Filled out from reference TRBV30 and TRBJ1-1, the complete variable domain reads SQTIHQWPATLVQPVGSPLSLECTVEGTSNPNLYWYRQAAGRGLQLLFYSVGIGQISSEVPQNLSASRPQDRQFILSSKKLLLSDSGFYLCAWSVHSGSNTEAFFGQGTRLTVV.

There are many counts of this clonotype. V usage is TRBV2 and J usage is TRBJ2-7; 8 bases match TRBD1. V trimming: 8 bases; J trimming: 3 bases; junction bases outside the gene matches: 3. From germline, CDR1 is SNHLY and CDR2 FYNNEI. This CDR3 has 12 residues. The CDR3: CASSDRDYEQYF. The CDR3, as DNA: TGTGCCAGCTCGGACAGGGACTACGAGCAGTACTTC.

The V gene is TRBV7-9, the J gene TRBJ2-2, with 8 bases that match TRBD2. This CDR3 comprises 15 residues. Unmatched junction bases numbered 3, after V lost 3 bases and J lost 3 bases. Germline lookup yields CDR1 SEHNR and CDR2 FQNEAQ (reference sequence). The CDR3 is CASSFAGGYTGELFF. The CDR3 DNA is TGTGCCAGCAGCTTTGCGGGGGGCTACACCGGGGAGCTGTTTTTT.

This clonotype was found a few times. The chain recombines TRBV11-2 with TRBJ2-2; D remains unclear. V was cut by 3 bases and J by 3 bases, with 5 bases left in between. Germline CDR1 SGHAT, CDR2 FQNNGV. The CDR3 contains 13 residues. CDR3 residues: CASSFPDTGELFF. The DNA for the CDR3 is TGTGCCAGCAGCTTCCCGGACACCGGGGAGCTGTTTTTT.

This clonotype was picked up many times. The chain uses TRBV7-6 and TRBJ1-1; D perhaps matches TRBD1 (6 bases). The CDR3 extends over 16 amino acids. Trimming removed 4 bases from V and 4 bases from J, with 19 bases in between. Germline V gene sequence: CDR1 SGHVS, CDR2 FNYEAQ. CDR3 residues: CASSSQTGPTRTEAFF. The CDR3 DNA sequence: TGTGCCAGCAGCTCTCAGACAGGCCCGACGCGCACTGAAGCTTTCTTT.